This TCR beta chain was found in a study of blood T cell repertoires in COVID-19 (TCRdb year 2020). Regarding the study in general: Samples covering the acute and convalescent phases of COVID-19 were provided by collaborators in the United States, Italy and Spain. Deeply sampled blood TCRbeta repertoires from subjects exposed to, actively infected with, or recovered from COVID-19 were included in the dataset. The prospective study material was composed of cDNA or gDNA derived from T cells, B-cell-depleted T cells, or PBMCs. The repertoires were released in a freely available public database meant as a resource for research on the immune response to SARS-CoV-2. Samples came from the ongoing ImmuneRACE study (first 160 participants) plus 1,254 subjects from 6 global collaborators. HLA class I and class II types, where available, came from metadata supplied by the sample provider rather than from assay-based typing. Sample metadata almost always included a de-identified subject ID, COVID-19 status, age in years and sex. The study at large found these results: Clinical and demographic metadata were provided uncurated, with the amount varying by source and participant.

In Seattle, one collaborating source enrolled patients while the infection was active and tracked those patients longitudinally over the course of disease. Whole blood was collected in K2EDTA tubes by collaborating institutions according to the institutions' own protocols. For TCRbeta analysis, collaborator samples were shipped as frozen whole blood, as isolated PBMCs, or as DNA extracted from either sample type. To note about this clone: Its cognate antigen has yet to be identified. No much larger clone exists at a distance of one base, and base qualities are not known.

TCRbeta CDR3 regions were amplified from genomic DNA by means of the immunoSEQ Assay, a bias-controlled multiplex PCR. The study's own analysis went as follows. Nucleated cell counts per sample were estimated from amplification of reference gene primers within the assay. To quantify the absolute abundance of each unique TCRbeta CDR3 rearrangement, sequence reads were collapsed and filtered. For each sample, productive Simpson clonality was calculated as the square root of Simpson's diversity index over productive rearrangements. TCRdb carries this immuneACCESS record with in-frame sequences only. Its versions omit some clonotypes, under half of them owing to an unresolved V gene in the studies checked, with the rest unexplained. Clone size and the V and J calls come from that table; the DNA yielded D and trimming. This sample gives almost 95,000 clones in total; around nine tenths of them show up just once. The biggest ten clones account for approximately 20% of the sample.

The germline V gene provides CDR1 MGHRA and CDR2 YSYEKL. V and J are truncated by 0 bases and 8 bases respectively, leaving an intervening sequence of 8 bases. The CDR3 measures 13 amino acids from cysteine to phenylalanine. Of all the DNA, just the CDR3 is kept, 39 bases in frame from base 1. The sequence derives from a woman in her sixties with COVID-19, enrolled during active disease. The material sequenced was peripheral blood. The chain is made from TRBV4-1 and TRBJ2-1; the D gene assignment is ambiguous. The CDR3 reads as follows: CASSQEAFYEQFF. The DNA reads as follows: TGCGCCAGCAGCCAAGAGGCCTTCTATGAGCAGTTCTTC.